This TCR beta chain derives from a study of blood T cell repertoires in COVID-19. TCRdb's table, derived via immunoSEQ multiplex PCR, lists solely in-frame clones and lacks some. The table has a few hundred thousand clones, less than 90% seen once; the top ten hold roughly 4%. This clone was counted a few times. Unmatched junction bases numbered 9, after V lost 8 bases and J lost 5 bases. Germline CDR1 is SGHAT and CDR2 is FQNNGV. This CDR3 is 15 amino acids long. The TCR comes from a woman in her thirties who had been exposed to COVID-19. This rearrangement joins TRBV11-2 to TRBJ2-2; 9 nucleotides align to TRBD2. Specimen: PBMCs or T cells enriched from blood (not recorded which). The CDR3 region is CASRTQAGGTGELFF. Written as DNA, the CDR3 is TGTGCCAGCCGCACCCAAGCGGGGGGAACCGGGGAGCTGTTTTTT. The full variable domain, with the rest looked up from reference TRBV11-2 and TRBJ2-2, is EAGVAQSPRYKIIEKRQSVAFWCNPISGHATLYWYQQILGQGPKLLIQFQNNGVVDDSQLPKDRFSAERLKGVDSTLKIQPAKLEDSAVYLCASRTQAGGTGELFFGEGSRLTVL.